The source of this TCR beta chain is a study of blood T cell repertoires in COVID-19. Overall study: Collection of acute and convalescent COVID-19 samples took place in the United States, Italy and Spain. PBMCs, B-cell-depleted T cells, or T cells were the source of the cDNA or gDNA that made up the material.

Authors' methods: Reference gene primer amplification gave nucleated cell count estimates. Measured with immunoSEQ multiplex PCR; TCRdb has only the in-frame clones, and not every one. V, J and clone size are taken as reported in that table, and D and trimming were inferred from the DNA itself. The profile covers fewer than 120,000 clones, with about 88% appearing a single time and less than 3.5% taken by the ten largest. V shed 2 bases, J shed 6 bases, and the junction held 16 bases outside the gene matches. This CDR3 region has 19 residues. The germline CDR1 and CDR2 sequences are SGHTA and FQGNSA.

The chain links TRBV7-2 to TRBJ2-2, with 9 bases that match TRBD1. The sequencing sample was made of peripheral blood. This receptor was identified in a woman between 50 and 59 years old with acute or convalescent COVID-19. CDR3 sequence reads: CASSLRWLGGTGSAGELFF. The CDR3, as DNA: TGTGCCAGCAGCTTACGTTGGTTGGGGGGGACAGGGTCGGCCGGGGAGCTGTTTTTT.